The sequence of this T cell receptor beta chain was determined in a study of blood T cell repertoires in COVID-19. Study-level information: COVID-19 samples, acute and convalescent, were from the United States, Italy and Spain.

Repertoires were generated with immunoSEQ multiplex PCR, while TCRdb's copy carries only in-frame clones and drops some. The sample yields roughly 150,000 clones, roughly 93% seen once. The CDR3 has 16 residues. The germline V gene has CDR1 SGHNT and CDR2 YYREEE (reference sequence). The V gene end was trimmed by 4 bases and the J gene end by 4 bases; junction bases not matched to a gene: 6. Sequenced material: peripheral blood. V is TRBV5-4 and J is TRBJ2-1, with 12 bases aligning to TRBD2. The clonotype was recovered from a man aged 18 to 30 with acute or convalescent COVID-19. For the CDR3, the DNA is TGTGCCAGCAGCCCCCCGACTAGCGGGGGATACAATGAGCAGTTCTTC. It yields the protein CASSPPTSGGYNEQFF.